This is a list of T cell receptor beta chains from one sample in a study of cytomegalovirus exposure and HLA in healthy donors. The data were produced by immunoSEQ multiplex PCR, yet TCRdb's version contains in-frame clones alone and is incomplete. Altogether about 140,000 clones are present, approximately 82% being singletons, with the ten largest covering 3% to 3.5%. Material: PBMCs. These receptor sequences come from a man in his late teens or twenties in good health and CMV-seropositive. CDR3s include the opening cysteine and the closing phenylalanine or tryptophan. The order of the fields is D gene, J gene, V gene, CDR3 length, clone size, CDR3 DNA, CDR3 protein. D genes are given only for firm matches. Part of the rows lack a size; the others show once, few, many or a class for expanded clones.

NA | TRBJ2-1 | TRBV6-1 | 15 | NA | TGTGCCAGCAGTGAAGGAGGGACTGGAAACAATGAGCAGTTCTTC | CASSEGGTGNNEQFF
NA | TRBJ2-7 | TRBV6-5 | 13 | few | TGTGCCAGCAGTGGCAGGGGCCCCTACGAGCAGTACTTC | CASSGRGPYEQYF
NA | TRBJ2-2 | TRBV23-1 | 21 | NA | TGCGCCAGCAGTCAATTGTTGGGTGAACAGCCGTGGCGCCCGAACACCGGGGAGCTGTTTTTT | CASSQLLGEQPWRPNTGELFF
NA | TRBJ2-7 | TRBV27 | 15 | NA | TGTGCCAGCGCTCAGGAAGGGGTTAGCTCCTACGAGCAGTACTTC | CASAQEGVSSYEQYF
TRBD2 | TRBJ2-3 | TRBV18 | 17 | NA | TGTGCCAGCTCACCACCGGGACTAGCGGGGCCCGTGAATACGCAGTATTTT | CASSPPGLAGPVNTQYF
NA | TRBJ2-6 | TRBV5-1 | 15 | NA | TGCGCCAGCAGCTCGCAGTTCTCTGGGGCCAACGTCCTGACTTTC | CASSSQFSGANVLTF
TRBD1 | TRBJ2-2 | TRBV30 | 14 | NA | TGTGCCCACACGGGACAGGCGGTCACCGGGGAGCTGTTTTTT | CAHTGQAVTGELFF
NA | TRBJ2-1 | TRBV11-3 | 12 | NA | TGTGCCAGCAGCTTACCTTACAATGAGCAGTTCTTC | CASSLPYNEQFF
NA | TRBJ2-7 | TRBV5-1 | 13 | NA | TGCGCCAGCGGGCTGACAGACTCCTACGAGCAGTACTTC | CASGLTDSYEQYF
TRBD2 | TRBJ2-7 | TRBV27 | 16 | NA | TGTGCCAGCAGTTTAGAAGCGGGAGGTTTCCTCTACGAGCAGTACTTC | CASSLEAGGFLYEQYF
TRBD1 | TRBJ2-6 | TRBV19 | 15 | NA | TGTGCCAGTAGGACAGGGGGCTCTGGGGCCAACGTCCTGACTTTC | CASRTGGSGANVLTF
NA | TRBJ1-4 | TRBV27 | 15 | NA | TGTGCCAGCAAATCAGCCGGGACAACTAATGAAAAACTGTTTTTT | CASKSAGTTNEKLFF
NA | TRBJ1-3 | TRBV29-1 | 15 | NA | TGCAGCGTGGGGAGCGGGGTTAGCTCTGGAAACACCATATATTTT | CSVGSGVSSGNTIYF
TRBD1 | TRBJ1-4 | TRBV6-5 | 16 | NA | TGTGCCAGCAGTTATAGGACAGGCGGGGTTGGTGAAAAACTGTTTTTT | CASSYRTGGVGEKLFF
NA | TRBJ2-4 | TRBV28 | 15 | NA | TGTGCCAGCGGGAAGGGGGTTTTAACCAAAAACATTCAGTACTTC | CASGKGVLTKNIQYF
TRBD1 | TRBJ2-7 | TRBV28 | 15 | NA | TGTGCCAGCAGCCCTCAGGGGGCCTTAGTTTACGAGCAGTACTTC | CASSPQGALVYEQYF
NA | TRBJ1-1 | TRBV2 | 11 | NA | TGTGCCAGCACCAGGAACACTGAAGCTTTCTTT | CASTRNTEAFF
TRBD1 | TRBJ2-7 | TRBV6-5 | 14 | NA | TGTGCCAGCAGTCGGGACAGGAACTCCTACGAGCAGTACTTC | CASSRDRNSYEQYF
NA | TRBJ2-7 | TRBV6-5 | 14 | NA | TGTGCCAGCAGTTACTCTAGGGGATCGGTCGAGCAGTACTTC | CASSYSRGSVEQYF
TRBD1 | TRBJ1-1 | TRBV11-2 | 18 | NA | TGTGCCAGCAGCTCCCGAACCGGACAGGGTGGACCGAACACTGAAGCTTTCTTT | CASSSRTGQGGPNTEAFF
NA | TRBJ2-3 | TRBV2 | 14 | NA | TGTGCCAGCGGGGGGGCATATCGCACAGATACGCAGTATTTT | CASGGAYRTDTQYF
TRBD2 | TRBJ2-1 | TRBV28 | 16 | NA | TGTGCCAGCAGTTTACAGTTAGCGGGAGAGGATAATGAGCAGTTCTTC | CASSLQLAGEDNEQFF
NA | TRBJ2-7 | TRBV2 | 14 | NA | TGTGCCAGCAGTCGTACAGGGAGCTCCTACGAGCAGTACTTC | CASSRTGSSYEQYF
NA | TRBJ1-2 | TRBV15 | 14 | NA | TGTGCCACCAGCAGAGAGGGGGGGATCTATGGCTACACCTTC | CATSREGGIYGYTF
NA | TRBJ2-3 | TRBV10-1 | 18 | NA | TGCGCCAGCCCCGGGCCCCCCCAACTCAGGGGGGGCACAGATACGCAGTATTTT | CASPGPPQLRGGTDTQYF
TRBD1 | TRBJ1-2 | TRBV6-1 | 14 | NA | TGTGCCAGCAGCGATGGGACAGGGGGCTTCGGCTACACCTTC | CASSDGTGGFGYTF
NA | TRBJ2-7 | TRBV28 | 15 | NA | TGTGCCACCTCCCCCTGGGGTAGCGGATACTACGAGCAGTACTTC | CATSPWGSGYYEQYF
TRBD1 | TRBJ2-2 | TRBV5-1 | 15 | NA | TGCGCCAGCAGCCAGGGACAGGTCAGTGCCGGGGAGCTGTTTTTT | CASSQGQVSAGELFF
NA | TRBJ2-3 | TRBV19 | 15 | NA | TGTGCCAGTAGTAATTGGGGCGAGGGCACAGATACGCAGTATTTT | CASSNWGEGTDTQYF
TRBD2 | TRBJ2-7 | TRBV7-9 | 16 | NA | TGTGCCAGCAGCGCCACACGGGGGGAGAGCTCCTACGAGCAGTACTTC | CASSATRGESSYEQYF
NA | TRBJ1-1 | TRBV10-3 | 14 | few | TGTGCCATCAGTGTGGGGGCGGCGAACACTGAAGCTTTCTTT | CAISVGAANTEAFF
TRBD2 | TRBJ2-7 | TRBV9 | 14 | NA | TGTGCCAGCAGCGTAGGACTAGCCGACTACGAGCAGTACTTC | CASSVGLADYEQYF
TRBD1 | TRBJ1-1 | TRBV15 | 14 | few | TGTGCCACCAGCGTCGGGACAGTTACCACTGAAGCTTTCTTT | CATSVGTVTTEAFF
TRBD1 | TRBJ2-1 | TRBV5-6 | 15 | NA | TGTGCCAGCAGCTTGGACAGGGGATTATACAATGAGCAGTTCTTC | CASSLDRGLYNEQFF
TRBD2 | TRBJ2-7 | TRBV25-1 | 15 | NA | TGTGCCAGCAGTGGACTAGCTTTGGGCTCCTACGAGCAGTACTTC | CASSGLALGSYEQYF
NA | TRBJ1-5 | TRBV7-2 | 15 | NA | TGTGCCAGCAGCCTCCGACAGGACGGCAATCAGCCCCAGCATTTT | CASSLRQDGNQPQHF
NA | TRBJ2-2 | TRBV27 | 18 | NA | TGTGCCAGCAGTTTCATGGGTTTTGGTGTGACAGGCACCGGGGAGCTGTTTTTT | CASSFMGFGVTGTGELFF
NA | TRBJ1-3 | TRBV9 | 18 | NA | TGTGCCAGCAGCGGGATACCCGGGAGGCAGCTCTCTGGAAACACCATATATTTT | CASSGIPGRQLSGNTIYF
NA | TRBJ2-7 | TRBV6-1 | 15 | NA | TGTGCCAGCAATTGGCAAGAGGGCGTAGGGTACGAGCAGTACTTC | CASNWQEGVGYEQYF
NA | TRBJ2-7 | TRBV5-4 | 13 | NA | TGTGCCAGCAGCTTCGGAGGGTTTCCCGAGCAGTACTTC | CASSFGGFPEQYF
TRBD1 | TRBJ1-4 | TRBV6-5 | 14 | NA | TGTGCCAGCAGGACGACAGGGGTAGGGGAAAAACTGTTTTTT | CASRTTGVGEKLFF
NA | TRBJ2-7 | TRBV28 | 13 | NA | TGTGCCAGCACCTCAAAAGGGGGCTACGAGCAGTACTTC | CASTSKGGYEQYF
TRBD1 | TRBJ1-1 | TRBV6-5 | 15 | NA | TGTGCCAGCAGTTCACAGGGGGCTGGGGAGACTGAAGCTTTCTTT | CASSSQGAGETEAFF
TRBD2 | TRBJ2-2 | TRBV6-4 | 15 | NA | TGTGCCAGCAGCTTTAGCGGGGATGGCACCGGGGAGCTGTTTTTT | CASSFSGDGTGELFF
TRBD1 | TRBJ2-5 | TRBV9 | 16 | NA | TGTGCCAGCAGCGCACTCGGGACAGGGGAACTAAAGACCCAGTACTTC | CASSALGTGELKTQYF
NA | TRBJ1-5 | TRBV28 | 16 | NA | TGTGCCAGCAGTTTATCAGGGGAACTCGGCAATCAGCCCCAGCATTTT | CASSLSGELGNQPQHF
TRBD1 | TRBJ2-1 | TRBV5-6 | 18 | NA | TGTGCCAGCAGATCCTCCGGGACAGGGTGGAGGACATGGAATGAGCAGTTCTTC | CASRSSGTGWRTWNEQFF
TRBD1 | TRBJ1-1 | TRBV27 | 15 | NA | TGTGCCAGCAGCTCCTCCGACAGGGTAGGCTTTGAAGCTTTCTTT | CASSSSDRVGFEAFF
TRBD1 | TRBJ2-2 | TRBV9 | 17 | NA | TGTGCCAGCAGCGATAAGTGGACAGGGGGTTACACCGGGGAGCTGTTTTTT | CASSDKWTGGYTGELFF
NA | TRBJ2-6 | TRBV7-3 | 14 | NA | TGTGCCAGCAGCTCCTACTCTGGGGCCAACGTCCTGACTTTC | CASSSYSGANVLTF
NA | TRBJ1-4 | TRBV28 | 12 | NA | TGTGCCAGCAGTACAGTGAATGAAAAACTGTTTTTT | CASSTVNEKLFF
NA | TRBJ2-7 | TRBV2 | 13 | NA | TGTGCCAGCAGCGCCGGGCCGGGGATAGAGCAGTACTTC | CASSAGPGIEQYF
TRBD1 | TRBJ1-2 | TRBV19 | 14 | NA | TGTGCCAGTAGTAGCTGGGACAGGGGGCTAGGCTACACCTTC | CASSSWDRGLGYTF